Shown below are 28 T cell receptor beta chains from a single sample sequenced in a study of T cell responses to AZD1222 COVID-19 vaccine. Here immunoSEQ multiplex PCR was the method, and the copy in TCRdb shows in-frame clones only, minus some. The table records roughly 78,000 clones, 80% to 85% of them present only once. The material sequenced was peripheral blood, taken on day 0 of AZD1222 vaccination. The receptor set was obtained from an adult in good health.

The J gene is TRBJ2-7, the V gene TRBV5-1; D perhaps matches TRBD2 (5 bases). In germline, CDR1 is SGHRS, CDR2 YFSETQ. This CDR3 region has 14 residues. Between the trimmed V and J ends, which lost 6 bases and 0 bases, there was a span of 13 bases. The CDR3 loop reads CASNDHGSSYEQYF. CDR3 coding DNA: TGCGCCAGCAACGACCATGGGAGCTCCTACGAGCAGTACTTC. The full variable domain, with the rest looked up from reference TRBV5-1 and TRBJ2-7, is KAGVTQTPRYLIKTRGQQVTLSCSPISGHRSVSWYQQTPGQGLQFLFEYFSETQRNKGNFPGRFSGRQFSNSRSEMNVSTLELGDSALYLCASNDHGSSYEQYFGPGTRLTVT.

The chain combines TRBV6-6 with TRBJ1-5; D unresolved. Germline V lookup: CDR1 MNHNY, CDR2 SVGAGI (reference sequence). This CDR3 comprises 12 residues. The germline V and J ends were trimmed by 2 bases and 7 bases, with 6 bases remaining between them. CDR3 coding DNA: TGTGCCAGCAGTTACGAGGGACAGCCCCAGCATTTT. Translation: CASSYEGQPQHF.

The V and J genes are TRBV6-5 and TRBJ1-6; 7 bases align to TRBD1. CDR3 size: 15 residues. Germline V gene sequence: CDR1 MNHEY, CDR2 SVGAGI. V shed 0 bases, J shed 9 bases, and the junction held 5 bases outside the gene matches. Here the CDR3 reads CASSYSQGVGSPLHF. CDR3 sequence (DNA): TGTGCCAGCAGTTACTCTCAGGGGGTGGGTTCACCCCTCCACTTT.

The sample holds a few counts of this clone. The chain is built from TRBV5-1 and TRBJ2-3; D uncertain. Germline lookup yields CDR1 SGHRS and CDR2 YFSETQ. V was pared by 1 base and J by 2 bases, with 5 bases between. The CDR3 runs to 13 residues. This chain's CDR3 is CASSLHFTDTQYF. The CDR3 DNA reads as TGCGCCAGCAGCTTGCACTTCACAGATACGCAGTATTTT.

This rearrangement joins TRBV19 to TRBJ1-2; D gene uncertain. The ends were cut back, 3 bases at V and 2 bases at J, with 13 bases in the middle. Germline V gene data show CDR1 as LNHDA and CDR2 as SQIVND (reference sequence). CDR3 length equals 15 residues. As DNA, the CDR3 is TGTGCCAGTAGTATGGGCGCTTCGGGGAACTATGGCTACACCTTC. This translates into CASSMGASGNYGYTF.

The table lists this clone with a few counts. J is TRBJ2-2 and V is TRBV27; tentative D call: TRBD2 (5 bases). V was shortened by 5 bases and J by 2 bases, with 12 bases between the two germline ends. Germline V CDR1 and CDR2: MNHEY, SMNVEV (reference sequence). The CDR3 is made up of 15 amino acids. The CDR3 spells CASSGKAGNTGELFF. CDR3 nucleotide sequence: TGTGCCAGCAGTGGGAAGGCGGGCAACACCGGGGAGCTGTTTTTT.

V usage is TRBV29-1 and J usage is TRBJ2-3; D ambiguous. The V end was cut by 3 bases, the J end by 1 base, with 8 bases between. The CDR3 is 13 residues long. The germline gives CDR1 SQVTM, CDR2 ANQGSEA. CDR3 residues: CSVETLGTDTQYF. Here the CDR3 DNA reads TGCAGCGTTGAGACACTCGGCACAGATACGCAGTATTTT.

This clone was observed a handful of times. The chain combines TRBV10-1 with TRBJ1-2; 8 bases fit TRBD1. Germline V gene lookup returns CDR1 WNHNN and CDR2 SYGVQD (reference sequence). V gave up 6 bases and J gave up 3 bases; unmatched junction bases: 12. CDR3 length: 16 amino acids. The CDR3 sequence: CASRGTGKGSYYGYTF. In DNA form, the CDR3 reads TGCGCCAGCAGGGGGACAGGCAAGGGATCCTACTATGGCTACACCTTC.

The V gene is TRBV27, the J gene TRBJ1-1; 8 bases agree with TRBD1. V trimming: 3 bases; J trimming: 6 bases; junction bases outside the gene matches: 9. The CDR3 has 15 residues. Germline V gene data show CDR1 as MNHEY and CDR2 as SMNVEV (reference sequence). In DNA, the CDR3 is TGTGCCAGCAGTTTCCTTGGCAGGGGGCAGGCTGAAGCTTTCTTT. This gives the protein CASSFLGRGQAEAFF.

This chain uses TRBV5-6 with TRBJ2-1, with D unresolved. This CDR3 spans 16 amino acids. Germline CDR1 and CDR2: SGHDT and YYEEEE. Trimming pared 2 bases from V and 0 bases from J, leaving 12 bases between. The CDR3 loop is CASSLVAESSYNEQFF. The CDR3 coding sequence is TGTGCCAGCAGCTTAGTGGCGGAGAGCTCCTACAATGAGCAGTTCTTC. Combining the CDR3 with reference TRBV5-6 and TRBJ2-1 gives the whole variable domain DAGVTQSPTHLIKTRGQQVTLRCSPKSGHDTVSWYQQALGQGPQFIFQYYEEEERQRGNFPDRFSGHQFPNYSSELNVNALLLGDSALYLCASSLVAESSYNEQFFGPGTRLTVL.

The chain joins TRBV18 to TRBJ1-5; possible D gene TRBD1, 5 bases. CDR1 is KGHSH, CDR2 LQKENI, per germline. The CDR3 has 13 residues. Trimming cost V 3 bases and J 7 bases, with 10 bases left between them. In DNA, the CDR3 is TGTGCCAGCTCACCGGCAGGGAACCAGCCCCAGCATTTT. Its translation: CASSPAGNQPQHF.

V usage is TRBV6-5 and J usage is TRBJ1-1, with TRBD1 matching over 7 bases. Germline V lookup: CDR1 MNHEY, CDR2 SVGAGI. V gave up 5 bases and J gave up 6 bases; unmatched junction bases: 9. This CDR3 spans 14 amino acids. As DNA, the CDR3 is TGTGCCAGCAGTAACAAGGGGGCGTCGTCTGAAGCTTTCTTT. It is translated as CASSNKGASSEAFF.

In its sample, this clone ranks as medium-sized. V is TRBV19 and J is TRBJ2-2; TRBD2 might be the D (7 bases). This CDR3 region has 16 residues. Trimming stripped 1 base from V and 6 bases from J, with 15 bases between. The germline V gene encodes CDR1 LNHDA and CDR2 SQIVND (reference sequence). DNA for the CDR3: TGTGCCAGTAGTATAGGCGGGGGCCAGCCACCCGGGGAGCTGTTTTTT. As protein: CASSIGGGQPPGELFF.

V usage is TRBV3-1 (or the pseudogene TRBV3-2) and J usage is TRBJ2-1; D possibly uses TRBD1 or TRBD2 (6 bases each). V dropped 3 bases and J dropped 6 bases, with 18 bases sitting between them. This CDR3 spans 16 amino acids. The germline V gene encodes CDR1 LGHDT and CDR2 YNNKEL (reference sequence). CDR3 protein: CASSHLGGGGANEQFF. In DNA, the CDR3 is TGTGCCAGCAGCCACCTAGGGGGTGGAGGGGCCAATGAGCAGTTCTTC.

The V gene is TRBV20-1, the J gene TRBJ2-7; D not certain. With 3 bases removed from V and 6 bases from J, the gap between germline ends came to 15 bases. The germline CDR1 and CDR2 sequences are DFQATT and SNEGSKA (reference sequence). This CDR3 comprises 13 residues. The CDR3 coding sequence is TGCAGTGCTAGTTGGTTTCGGGCCTCCGAGCAGTACTTC. Its protein product is CSASWFRASEQYF.

This rearrangement joins TRBV5-1 to TRBJ2-2; 10 bases are shared with TRBD1. V trimming: 4 bases; J trimming: 10 bases; junction bases outside the gene matches: 16. The CDR3 consists of 17 residues. Germline lookup yields CDR1 SGHRS and CDR2 YFSETQ. CDR3: CASSPMLVGQGFAELFF. In DNA form, the CDR3 reads TGCGCCAGCAGCCCTATGCTTGTGGGACAGGGGTTCGCGGAGCTGTTTTTT. The full variable domain, rest sourced from reference TRBV5-1 and TRBJ2-2, is KAGVTQTPRYLIKTRGQQVTLSCSPISGHRSVSWYQQTPGQGLQFLFEYFSETQRNKGNFPGRFSGRQFSNSRSEMNVSTLELGDSALYLCASSPMLVGQGFAELFFGEGSRLTVL.

The rearrangement joins TRBV7-9 to TRBJ1-6, with 7 bases aligning to TRBD1. Germline V gene sequence: CDR1 SEHNR, CDR2 FQNEAQ (reference sequence). This CDR3 is built from 15 residues. The V gene end was trimmed by 6 bases and the J gene end by 8 bases; junction bases not matched to a gene: 10. This chain's CDR3 is CASSPTDRVDSPLHF. In DNA, the CDR3 is TGTGCCAGCAGTCCAACCGACAGGGTTGATTCACCCCTCCACTTT.

This chain links TRBV19 with TRBJ2-5; D remains ambiguous. The length of the CDR3 is 16 residues. V lost 2 bases, J lost 2 bases, and 15 bases lay in between. CDR1 LNHDA and CDR2 SQIVND come from the germline V gene (reference sequence). The CDR3 is CASSISVTSLQETQYF. The CDR3, as DNA: TGTGCCAGTAGTATATCCGTCACATCATTACAAGAGACCCAGTACTTC.

The rearrangement joins TRBV7-2 to TRBJ1-6, with 7 bases aligning to TRBD1. Unmatched junction bases numbered 3, after V lost 5 bases and J lost 5 bases. The germline CDR1 and CDR2 sequences are SGHTA and FQGNSA. This CDR3 has 14 amino acids. The CDR3 spells CASSPGQNNSPLHF. The CDR3 nucleotides are TGTGCCAGCAGCCCGGGACAGAATAATTCACCCCTCCACTTT. Complete variable domain (other parts from reference TRBV7-2 and TRBJ1-6): GAGVSQSPSNKVTEKGKDVELRCDPISGHTALYWYRQSLGQGLEFLIYFQGNSAPDKSGLPSDRFSAERTGGSVSTLTIQRTQQEDSAVYLCASSPGQNNSPLHFGNGTRLTVT.

This chain uses TRBV5-4 with TRBJ2-5; TRBD1 agrees at 8 bases. The CDR3 has 15 amino acids. With 3 bases clipped from V and 2 bases from J, the junction kept 6 bases outside the gene matches. The germline gives CDR1 SGHNT, CDR2 YYREEE (reference sequence). This chain's CDR3 is CASSSGGGRQETQYF. The CDR3, as DNA: TGTGCCAGCAGCTCAGGGGGCGGTCGGCAAGAGACCCAGTACTTC.

This clone was seen only once. J is TRBJ1-5 and V is TRBV19, with a tentative D call TRBD1 (5 bases). Trimming pared 1 base from V and 1 base from J, leaving 8 bases between. The CDR3 is 15 residues long. The V gene's germline CDR1 is LNHDA and CDR2 SQIVND (reference sequence). CDR3 DNA: TGTGCCAGTAGTATAGCCCAGGGCAGCAATCAGCCCCAGCATTTT. Translation gives CASSIAQGSNQPQHF.

The chain has TRBV7-2 and TRBJ1-2; no definite D call. Germline CDR1 and CDR2: SGHTA and FQGNSA. The length of the CDR3 is 15 residues. The V and J ends lost 4 bases and 0 bases respectively, with 12 bases between them. The CDR3 loop reads CASSSREMANYGYTF. Here the CDR3 DNA reads TGTGCCAGCAGCTCCAGAGAAATGGCTAACTATGGCTACACCTTC.

Here the CDR3 reads CASSIVLGQGTYEQYF. The CDR3 DNA reads TGTGCCAGTAGTATCGTTTTGGGACAGGGGACCTACGAGCAGTACTTC. V gene TRBV19 combines with J gene TRBJ2-7; 10 bases map to TRBD1. The trim removed 3 bases at V and 2 bases at J, leaving 7 bases unmatched. Germline V gives CDR1 LNHDA, CDR2 SQIVND (reference sequence). The CDR3 contains 16 residues.

The CDR3 nucleotides are TGTGCCAGTAGTATCCCCCAGGGGGCGCGAGGCCACACTGAAGCTTTCTTT. It encodes CASSIPQGARGHTEAFF. V and J are TRBV19 and TRBJ1-1; 8 positions agree with TRBD1. The CDR3 has 17 residues. With V trimmed by 3 bases and J by 3 bases, 12 bases remained unmatched. Germline values: CDR1 LNHDA, CDR2 SQIVND (reference sequence). Looking up the rest from reference TRBV19 and TRBJ1-1 gives the full variable domain: DGGITQSPKYLFRKEGQNVTLSCEQNLNHDAMYWYRQDPGQGLRLIYYSQIVNDFQKGDIAEGYSVSREKKESFPLTVTSAQKNPTAFYLCASSIPQGARGHTEAFFGQGTRLTVV.

V usage is TRBV9 and J usage is TRBJ2-3; TRBD2 might be the D (6 bases). Germline CDR1 and CDR2: SGDLS and YYNGEE. CDR3 length: 14 amino acids. V lost 4 bases to trimming and J lost 1 base, with 10 bases between them. The CDR3 DNA reads TGTGCCAGCAGCCCTTCGGGAGGCACAGATACGCAGTATTTT. This translates into CASSPSGGTDTQYF.

This rearrangement joins TRBV9 to TRBJ2-2; D is unresolved. Germline V lookup: CDR1 SGDLS, CDR2 YYNGEE. Deletions cut 3 bases from V and 6 bases from J, with 9 bases between. This CDR3 comprises 13 residues. The CDR3 coding sequence is TGTGCCAGCAGCGGGGTGATGTCCGGGGAGCTGTTTTTT. Residues: CASSGVMSGELFF.

This clone was picked up one time. The chain links TRBV30 to TRBJ1-5, with D unresolved. V was trimmed by 1 base and J by 7 bases, leaving 11 bases between them. CDR3 size: 13 residues. Germline CDR1 and CDR2: GTSNPN and SVGIG (reference sequence). This chain's CDR3 is CAWSANREQPQHF. CDR3 DNA sequence: TGTGCCTGGAGTGCGAATAGGGAGCAGCCCCAGCATTTT.

This clone was counted only a few times. The rearrangement joins TRBV19 to TRBJ2-3; D gene ambiguous. Trimming removed 8 bases from V and 2 bases from J, with 11 bases in between. CDR1 and CDR2 (germline): LNHDA, SQIVND (reference sequence). The CDR3 runs 13 residues. The chain's CDR3 is CASALSPTDTQYF. The CDR3 bases are TGTGCCAGTGCTCTCAGCCCCACAGATACGCAGTATTTT.